This entry describes one T cell receptor (beta chain). Here immunoSEQ multiplex PCR was the method, and the copy in TCRdb shows in-frame clones only, minus some. This sample has approximately 290,000 clones, with about 85% found just once. The data were obtained in a study of blood T cell repertoires in COVID-19. Background on the study: Spain, Italy and the United States supplied samples that represented acute and convalescent COVID-19.

Enrolled during active infection, Seattle patients were then followed longitudinally. This TCR was recovered from a human donor with COVID-19, enrolled during active disease. The donor label of this sample is uncertain. Sequencing was carried out using peripheral blood.

CDR3 loop: CASSEARSQRNTEAFF. CDR3 bases: TGTGCCAGCAGTGAAGCGAGGTCCCAGCGGAACACTGAAGCTTTCTTT. This sequence joins TRBV6-1 and TRBJ1-1; D is ambiguous. Trimming stripped 0 bases from V and 1 base from J, with 12 bases between. Germline V gene data show CDR1 as MNHNS and CDR2 as SASEGT. There are 16 residues in the CDR3.